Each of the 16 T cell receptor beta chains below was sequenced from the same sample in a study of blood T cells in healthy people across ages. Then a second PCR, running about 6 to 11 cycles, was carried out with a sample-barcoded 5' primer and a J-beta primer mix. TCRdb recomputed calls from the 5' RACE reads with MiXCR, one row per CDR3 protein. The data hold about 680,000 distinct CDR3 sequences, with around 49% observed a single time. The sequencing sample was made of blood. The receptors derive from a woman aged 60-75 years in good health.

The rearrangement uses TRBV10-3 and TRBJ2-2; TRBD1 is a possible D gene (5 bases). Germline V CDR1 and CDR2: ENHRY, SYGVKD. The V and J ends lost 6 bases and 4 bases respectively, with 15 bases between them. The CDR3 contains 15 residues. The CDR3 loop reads CAIRVSQGVTGELFF. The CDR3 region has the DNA TGTGCCATCAGGGTCTCCCAGGGTGTCACCGGGGAGCTGTTTTTT.

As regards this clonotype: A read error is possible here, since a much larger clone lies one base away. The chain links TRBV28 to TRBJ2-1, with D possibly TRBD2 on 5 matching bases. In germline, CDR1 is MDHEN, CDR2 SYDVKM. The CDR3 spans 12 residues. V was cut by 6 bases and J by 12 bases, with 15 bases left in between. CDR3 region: CASRRTGYGQFF. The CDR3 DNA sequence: TGTGCCAGCAGAAGGACGGGATATGGGCAGTTCTTC. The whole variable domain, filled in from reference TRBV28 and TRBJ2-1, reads DVKVTQSSRYLVKRTGEKVFLECVQDMDHENMFWYRQDPGLGLRLIYFSYDVKMKEKGDIPEGYSVSREKKERFSLILESASTNQTSMYLCASRRTGYGQFFGPGTRLTVL.

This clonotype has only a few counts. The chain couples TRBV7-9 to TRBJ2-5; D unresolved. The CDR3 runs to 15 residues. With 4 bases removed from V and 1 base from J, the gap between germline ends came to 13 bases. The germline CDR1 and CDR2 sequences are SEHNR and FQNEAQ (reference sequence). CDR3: CASSSSLTAQETQYF. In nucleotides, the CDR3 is TGTGCCAGCAGCTCCTCCTTGACGGCCCAAGAGACCCAGTACTTC.

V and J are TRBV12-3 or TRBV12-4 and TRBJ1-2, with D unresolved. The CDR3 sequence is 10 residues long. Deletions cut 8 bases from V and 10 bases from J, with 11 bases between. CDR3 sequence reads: CASGFPTYTF. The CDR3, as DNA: TGTGCCAGCGGATTCCCGACCTACACCTTC.

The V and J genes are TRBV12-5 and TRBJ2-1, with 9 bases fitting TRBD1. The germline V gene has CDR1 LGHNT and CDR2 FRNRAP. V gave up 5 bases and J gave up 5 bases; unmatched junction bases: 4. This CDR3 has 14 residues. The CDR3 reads CASGTGQGDNEQFF. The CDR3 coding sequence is TGTGCTAGTGGTACGGGACAGGGAGACAATGAGCAGTTCTTC.

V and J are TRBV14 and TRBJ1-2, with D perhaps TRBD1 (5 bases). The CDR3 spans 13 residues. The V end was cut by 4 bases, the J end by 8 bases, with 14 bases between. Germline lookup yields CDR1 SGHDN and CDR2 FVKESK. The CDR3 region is CASSLREGRGYTF. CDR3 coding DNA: TGTGCCAGCAGCCTCAGGGAAGGGAGAGGCTACACCTTC.

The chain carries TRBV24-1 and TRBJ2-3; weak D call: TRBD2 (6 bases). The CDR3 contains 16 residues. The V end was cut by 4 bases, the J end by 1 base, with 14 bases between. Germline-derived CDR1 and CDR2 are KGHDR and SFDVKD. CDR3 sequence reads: CATSDPGTPGTDTQYF. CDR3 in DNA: TGTGCCACCAGTGACCCCGGGACTCCTGGCACAGATACGCAGTATTTT.

CDR3 DNA: TGCAGTGCTGCTGATAACTATGGCTACACCTTC. Amino acids: CSAADNYGYTF. This chain joins TRBV20-1 and TRBJ1-2, with unresolved D. This CDR3 is 11 amino acids long. Germline-derived CDR1 and CDR2 are DFQATT and SNEGSKA (reference sequence). The germline V and J ends were trimmed by 5 bases and 1 base, with 5 bases remaining between them.

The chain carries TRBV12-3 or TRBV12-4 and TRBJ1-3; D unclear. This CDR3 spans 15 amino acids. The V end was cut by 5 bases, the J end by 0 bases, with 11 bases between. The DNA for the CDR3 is TGTGCCAGCAGTCCAAGCCCTTACTCTGGAAACACCATATATTTT. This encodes CASSPSPYSGNTIYF.

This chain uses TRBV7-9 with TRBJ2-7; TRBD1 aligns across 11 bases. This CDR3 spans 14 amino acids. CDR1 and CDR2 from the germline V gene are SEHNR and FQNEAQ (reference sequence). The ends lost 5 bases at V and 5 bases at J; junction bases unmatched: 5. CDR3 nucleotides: TGTGCCAGCAGCCGGGACAGGGGGATCAACGAGCAGTACTTC. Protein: CASSRDRGINEQYF.

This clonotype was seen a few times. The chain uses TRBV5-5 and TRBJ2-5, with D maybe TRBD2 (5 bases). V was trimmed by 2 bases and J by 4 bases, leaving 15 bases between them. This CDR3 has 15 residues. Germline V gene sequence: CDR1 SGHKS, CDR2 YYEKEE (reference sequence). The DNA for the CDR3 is TGTGCCAGCAGCTTCCGGGGTGGGCACCCAGAGACCCAGTACTTC. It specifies CASSFRGGHPETQYF.

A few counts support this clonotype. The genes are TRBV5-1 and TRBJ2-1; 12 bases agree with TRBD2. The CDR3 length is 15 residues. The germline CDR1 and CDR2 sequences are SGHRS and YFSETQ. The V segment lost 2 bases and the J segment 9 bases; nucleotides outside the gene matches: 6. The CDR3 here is CASSFLAGGGTEQFF. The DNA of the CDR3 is TGCGCCAGCAGCTTCCTAGCGGGGGGGGGTACTGAGCAGTTCTTC.

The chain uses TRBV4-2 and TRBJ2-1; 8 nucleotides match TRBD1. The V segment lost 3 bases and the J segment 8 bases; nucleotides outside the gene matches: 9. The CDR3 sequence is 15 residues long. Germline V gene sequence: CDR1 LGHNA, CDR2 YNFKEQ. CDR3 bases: TGTGCCAGCAGCCACGACGGGACAGGTAGCGATGAGCAGTTCTTC. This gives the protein CASSHDGTGSDEQFF.

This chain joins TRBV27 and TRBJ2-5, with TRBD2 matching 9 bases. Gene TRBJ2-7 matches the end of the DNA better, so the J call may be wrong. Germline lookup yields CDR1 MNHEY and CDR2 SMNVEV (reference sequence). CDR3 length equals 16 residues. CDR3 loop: CASRQGRREGLSEQYF. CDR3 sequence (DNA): TGTGCCAGTCGCCAGGGAAGGCGGGAGGGCTTAAGCGAGCAGTACTTC.

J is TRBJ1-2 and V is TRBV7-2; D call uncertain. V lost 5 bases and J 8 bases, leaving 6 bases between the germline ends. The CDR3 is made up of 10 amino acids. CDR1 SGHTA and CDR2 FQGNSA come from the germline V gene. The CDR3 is CASSAWGYTF. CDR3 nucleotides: TGTGCCAGCAGCGCCTGGGGCTACACCTTC. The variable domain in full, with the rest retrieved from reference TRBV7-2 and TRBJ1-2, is GAGVSQSPSNKVTEKGKDVELRCDPISGHTALYWYRQSLGQGLEFLIYFQGNSAPDKSGLPSDRFSAERTGGSVSTLTIQRTQQEDSAVYLCASSAWGYTFGSGTRLTVV.

Here the CDR3 reads CSAIGTSGRRGQETQYF. The CDR3 bases are TGCAGTGCTATAGGGACTAGCGGGAGGAGGGGACAGGAGACCCAGTACTTC. V and J are TRBV20-1 and TRBJ2-4; 15 nucleotides line up with TRBD2. The J call is in doubt because the DNA end fits TRBJ2-5 better. The germline V gene has CDR1 DFQATT and CDR2 SNEGSKA (reference sequence). The CDR3 extends over 17 amino acids.